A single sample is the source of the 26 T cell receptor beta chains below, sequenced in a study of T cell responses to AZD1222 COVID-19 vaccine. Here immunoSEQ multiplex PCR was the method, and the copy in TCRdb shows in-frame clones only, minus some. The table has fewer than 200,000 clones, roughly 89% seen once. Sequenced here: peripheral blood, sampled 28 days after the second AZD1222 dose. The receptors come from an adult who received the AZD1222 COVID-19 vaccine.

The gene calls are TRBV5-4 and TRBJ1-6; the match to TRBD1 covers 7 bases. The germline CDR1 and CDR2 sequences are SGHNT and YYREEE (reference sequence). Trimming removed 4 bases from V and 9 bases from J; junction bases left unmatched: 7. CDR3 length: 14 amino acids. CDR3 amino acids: CASSQRQGSSPLHF. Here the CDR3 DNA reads TGTGCCAGCAGCCAGAGACAGGGCAGTTCACCCCTCCACTTT.

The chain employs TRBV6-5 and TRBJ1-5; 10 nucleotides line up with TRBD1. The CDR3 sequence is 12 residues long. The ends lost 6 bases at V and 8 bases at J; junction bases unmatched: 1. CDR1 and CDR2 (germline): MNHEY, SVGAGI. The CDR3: CASRGTGEPQHF. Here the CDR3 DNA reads TGTGCCAGCAGGGGGACAGGGGAGCCCCAGCATTTT.

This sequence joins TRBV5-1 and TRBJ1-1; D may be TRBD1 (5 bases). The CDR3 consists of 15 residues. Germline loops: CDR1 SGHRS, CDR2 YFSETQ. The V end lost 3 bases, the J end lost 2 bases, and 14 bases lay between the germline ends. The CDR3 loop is CASSWLQGGNTEAFF. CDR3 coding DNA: TGCGCCAGCAGCTGGCTCCAGGGAGGAAACACTGAAGCTTTCTTT.

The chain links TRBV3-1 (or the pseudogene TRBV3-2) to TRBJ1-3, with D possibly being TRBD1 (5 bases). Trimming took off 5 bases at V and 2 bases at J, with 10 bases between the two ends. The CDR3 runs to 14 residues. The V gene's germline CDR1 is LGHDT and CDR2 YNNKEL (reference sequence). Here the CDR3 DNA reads TGTGCCAGCAGCTTGACAGAGGCTGGAAACACCATATATTTT. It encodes CASSLTEAGNTIYF.

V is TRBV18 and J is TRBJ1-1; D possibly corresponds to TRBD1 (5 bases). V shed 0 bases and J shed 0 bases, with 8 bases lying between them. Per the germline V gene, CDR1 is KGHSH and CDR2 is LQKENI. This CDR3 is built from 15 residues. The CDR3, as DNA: TGTGCCAGCTCACCACCCATGGGACTGAACACTGAAGCTTTCTTT. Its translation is CASSPPMGLNTEAFF. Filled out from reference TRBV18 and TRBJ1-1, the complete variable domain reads NAGVMQNPRHLVRRRGQEARLRCSPMKGHSHVYWYRQLPEEGLKFMVYLQKENIIDESGMPKERFSAEFPKEGPSILRIQQVVRGDSAAYFCASSPPMGLNTEAFFGQGTRLTVV.

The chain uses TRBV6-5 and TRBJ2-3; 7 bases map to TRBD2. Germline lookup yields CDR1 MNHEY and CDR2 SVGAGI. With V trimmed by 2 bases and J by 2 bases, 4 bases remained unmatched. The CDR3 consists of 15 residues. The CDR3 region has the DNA TGTGCCAGCAGTTACGGAGCGGGGACCACAGATACGCAGTATTTT. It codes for CASSYGAGTTDTQYF.

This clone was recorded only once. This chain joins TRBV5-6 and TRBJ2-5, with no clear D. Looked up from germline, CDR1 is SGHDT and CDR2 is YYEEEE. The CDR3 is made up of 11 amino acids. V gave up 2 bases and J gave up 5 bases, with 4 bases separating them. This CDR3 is CASSFHETQYF. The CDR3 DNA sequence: TGTGCCAGCAGCTTCCATGAGACCCAGTACTTC.

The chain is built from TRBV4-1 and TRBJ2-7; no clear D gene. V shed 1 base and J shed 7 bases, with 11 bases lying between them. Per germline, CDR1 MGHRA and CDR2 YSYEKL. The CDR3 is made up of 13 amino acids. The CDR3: CASSQVSAGEQYF. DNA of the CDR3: TGCGCCAGCAGCCAAGTAAGCGCTGGGGAGCAGTACTTC.

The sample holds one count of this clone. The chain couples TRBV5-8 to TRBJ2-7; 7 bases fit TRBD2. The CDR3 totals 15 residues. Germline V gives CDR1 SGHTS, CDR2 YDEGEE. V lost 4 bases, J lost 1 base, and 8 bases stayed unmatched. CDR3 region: CASSLRRGGSYEQYF. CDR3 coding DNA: TGTGCCAGCAGCCTCCGGAGGGGAGGGTCCTACGAGCAGTACTTC.

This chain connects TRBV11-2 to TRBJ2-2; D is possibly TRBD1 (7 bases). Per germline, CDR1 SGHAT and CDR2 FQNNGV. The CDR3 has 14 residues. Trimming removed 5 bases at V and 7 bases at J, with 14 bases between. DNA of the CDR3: TGTGCCAGCAGCCCCCGACAGGGAGGCGGGGAGCTGTTTTTT. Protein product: CASSPRQGGGELFF. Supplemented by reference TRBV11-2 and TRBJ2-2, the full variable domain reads EAGVAQSPRYKIIEKRQSVAFWCNPISGHATLYWYQQILGQGPKLLIQFQNNGVVDDSQLPKDRFSAERLKGVDSTLKIQPAKLEDSAVYLCASSPRQGGGELFFGEGSRLTVL.

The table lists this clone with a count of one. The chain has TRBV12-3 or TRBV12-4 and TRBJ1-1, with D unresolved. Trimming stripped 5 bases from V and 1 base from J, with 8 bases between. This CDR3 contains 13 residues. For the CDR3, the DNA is TGTGCCAGCAGTACCTTAACGAACACTGAAGCTTTCTTT. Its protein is CASSTLTNTEAFF.

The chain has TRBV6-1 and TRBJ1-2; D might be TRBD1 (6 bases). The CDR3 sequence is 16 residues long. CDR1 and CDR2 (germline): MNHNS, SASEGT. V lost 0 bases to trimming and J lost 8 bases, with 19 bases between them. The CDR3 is CASSEARNRALGGYTF. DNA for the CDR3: TGTGCCAGCAGTGAAGCGCGTAACAGGGCCCTAGGCGGCTACACCTTC.

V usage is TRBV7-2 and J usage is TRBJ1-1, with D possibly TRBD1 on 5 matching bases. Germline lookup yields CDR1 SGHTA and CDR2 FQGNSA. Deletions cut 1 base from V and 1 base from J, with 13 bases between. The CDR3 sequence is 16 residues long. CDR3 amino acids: CASSLESLGPNTEAFF. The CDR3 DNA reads TGTGCCAGCAGCTTAGAAAGTCTGGGGCCGAACACTGAAGCTTTCTTT. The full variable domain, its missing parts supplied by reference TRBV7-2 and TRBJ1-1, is GAGVSQSPSNKVTEKGKDVELRCDPISGHTALYWYRQSLGQGLEFLIYFQGNSAPDKSGLPSDRFSAERTGGSVSTLTIQRTQQEDSAVYLCASSLESLGPNTEAFFGQGTRLTVV.

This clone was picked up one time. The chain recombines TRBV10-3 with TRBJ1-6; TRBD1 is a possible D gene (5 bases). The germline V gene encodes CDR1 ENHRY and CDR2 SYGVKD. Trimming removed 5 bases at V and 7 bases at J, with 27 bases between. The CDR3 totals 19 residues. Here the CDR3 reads CAISPAGTRMVGENSPLHF. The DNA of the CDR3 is TGTGCCATCAGTCCAGCGGGTACTCGGATGGTGGGGGAGAATTCACCCCTCCACTTT.

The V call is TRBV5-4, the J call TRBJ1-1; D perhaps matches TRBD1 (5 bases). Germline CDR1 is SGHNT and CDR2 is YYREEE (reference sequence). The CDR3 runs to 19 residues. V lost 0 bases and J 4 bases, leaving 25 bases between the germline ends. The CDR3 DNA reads TGTGCCAGCAGCTTGGGCCAAAAAACCTGGATGCAGGGTATCACTGAAGCTTTCTTT. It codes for CASSLGQKTWMQGITEAFF.

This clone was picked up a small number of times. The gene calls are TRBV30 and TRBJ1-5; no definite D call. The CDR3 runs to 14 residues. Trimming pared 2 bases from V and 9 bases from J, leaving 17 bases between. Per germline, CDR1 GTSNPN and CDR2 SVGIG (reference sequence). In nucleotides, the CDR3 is TGTGCCTGGAGTTCCCGGGTGTCCGTAGGGCCCCAGCATTTT. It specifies CAWSSRVSVGPQHF. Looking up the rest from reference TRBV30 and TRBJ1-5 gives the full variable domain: SQTIHQWPATLVQPVGSPLSLECTVEGTSNPNLYWYRQAAGRGLQLLFYSVGIGQISSEVPQNLSASRPQDRQFILSSKKLLLSDSGFYLCAWSSRVSVGPQHFGDGTRLSIL.

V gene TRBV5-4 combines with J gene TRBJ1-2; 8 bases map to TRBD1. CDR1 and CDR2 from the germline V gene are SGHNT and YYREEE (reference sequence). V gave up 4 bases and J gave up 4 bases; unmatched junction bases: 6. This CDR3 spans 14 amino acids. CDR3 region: CASSPGQGLYGYTF. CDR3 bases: TGTGCCAGCAGCCCCGGACAGGGACTCTATGGCTACACCTTC.

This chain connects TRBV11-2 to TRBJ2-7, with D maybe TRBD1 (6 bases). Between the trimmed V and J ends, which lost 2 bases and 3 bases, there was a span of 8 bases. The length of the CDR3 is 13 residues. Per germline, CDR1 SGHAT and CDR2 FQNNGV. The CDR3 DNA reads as TGTGCCAGCAGCTTAACGGACAGCTACGAGCAGTACTTC. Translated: CASSLTDSYEQYF.

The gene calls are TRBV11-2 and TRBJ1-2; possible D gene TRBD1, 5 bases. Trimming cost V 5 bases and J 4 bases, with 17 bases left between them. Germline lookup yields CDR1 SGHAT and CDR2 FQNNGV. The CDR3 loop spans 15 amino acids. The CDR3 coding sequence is TGTGCCAGCAGCCAAACGGGGGGGTTCGGCTATGGCTACACCTTC. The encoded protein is CASSQTGGFGYGYTF.

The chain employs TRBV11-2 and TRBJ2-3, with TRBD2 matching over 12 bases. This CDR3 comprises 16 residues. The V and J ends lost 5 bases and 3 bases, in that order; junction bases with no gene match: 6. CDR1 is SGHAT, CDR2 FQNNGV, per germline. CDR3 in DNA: TGTGCCAGCAGCCCTACTAGCGGGGGGTGGACAGATACGCAGTATTTT. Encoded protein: CASSPTSGGWTDTQYF.

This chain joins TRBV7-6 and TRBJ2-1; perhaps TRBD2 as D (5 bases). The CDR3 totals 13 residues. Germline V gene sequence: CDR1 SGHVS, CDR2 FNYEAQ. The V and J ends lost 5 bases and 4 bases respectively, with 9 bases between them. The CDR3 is CASSGGLYNEQFF. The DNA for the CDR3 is TGTGCCAGCAGCGGCGGGCTTTACAATGAGCAGTTCTTC.

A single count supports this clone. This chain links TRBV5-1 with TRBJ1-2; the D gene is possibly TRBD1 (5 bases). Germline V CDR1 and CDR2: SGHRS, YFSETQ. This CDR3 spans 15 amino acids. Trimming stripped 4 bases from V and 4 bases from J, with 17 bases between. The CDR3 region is CASSVPGRKIYGYTF. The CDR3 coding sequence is TGCGCCAGCAGCGTGCCGGGACGGAAAATCTATGGCTACACCTTC.

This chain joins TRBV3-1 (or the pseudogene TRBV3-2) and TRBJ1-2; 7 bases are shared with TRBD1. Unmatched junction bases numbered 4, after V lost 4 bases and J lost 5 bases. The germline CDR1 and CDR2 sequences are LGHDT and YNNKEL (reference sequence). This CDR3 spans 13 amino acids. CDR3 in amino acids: CASSLQGGYGYTF. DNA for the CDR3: TGTGCCAGCAGCCTTCAGGGGGGTTATGGCTACACCTTC.

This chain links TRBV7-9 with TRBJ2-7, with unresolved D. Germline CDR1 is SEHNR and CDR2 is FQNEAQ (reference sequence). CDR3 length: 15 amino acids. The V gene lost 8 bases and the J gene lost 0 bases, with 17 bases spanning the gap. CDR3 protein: CASDKGFSGSYEQYF. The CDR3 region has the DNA TGTGCCAGCGATAAGGGCTTTTCAGGCTCCTACGAGCAGTACTTC. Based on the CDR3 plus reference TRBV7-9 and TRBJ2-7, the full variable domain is DTGVSQNPRHKITKRGQNVTFRCDPISEHNRLYWYRQTLGQGPEFLTYFQNEAQLEKSRLLSDRFSAERPKGSFSTLEIQRTEQGDSAMYLCASDKGFSGSYEQYFGPGTRLTVT.

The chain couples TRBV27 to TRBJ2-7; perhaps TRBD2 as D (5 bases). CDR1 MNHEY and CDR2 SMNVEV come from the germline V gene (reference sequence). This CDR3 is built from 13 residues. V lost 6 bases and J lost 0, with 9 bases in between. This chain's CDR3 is CASSPGGSYEQYF. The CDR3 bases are TGTGCCAGCAGCCCAGGAGGCTCCTACGAGCAGTACTTC.

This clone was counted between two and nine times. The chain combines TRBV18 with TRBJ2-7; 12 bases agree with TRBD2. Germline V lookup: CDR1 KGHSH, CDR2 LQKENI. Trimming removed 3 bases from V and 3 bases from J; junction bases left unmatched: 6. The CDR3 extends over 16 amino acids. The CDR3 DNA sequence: TGTGCCAGCTCACCCCCGGGACTAGCGGGCTACTACGAGCAGTACTTC. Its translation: CASSPPGLAGYYEQYF.